The clone carrying this T cell receptor beta chain occurred many times. These data originate in a study of T-cell reconstitution after alpha-beta-depleted transplantation in children. Preparation of the TCRbeta library was carried out with unique molecular identifiers. Using its own MiXCR run on the PCR reads, TCRdb lists one record per CDR3 protein. The sample lists over 200,000 distinct CDR3 sequences; around 9.6% were seen once. Here the sequenced sample was PBMCs from the stem cell graft donor, taken from the stem cell graft. The sequence came from a human donor who donated a stem cell graft to a child with acute lymphoblastic leukemia.

CDR3 in DNA: TGTGCCAGCAACCTGGGAGTTTTAACCGGGGAGCTGTTTTTT. It encodes CASNLGVLTGELFF. This rearrangement joins TRBV12-3 or TRBV12-4 to TRBJ2-2, with a tentative D call TRBD2 (5 bases). The CDR3 length is 14 residues. Trimming removed 7 bases at V and 5 bases at J, with 14 bases between.